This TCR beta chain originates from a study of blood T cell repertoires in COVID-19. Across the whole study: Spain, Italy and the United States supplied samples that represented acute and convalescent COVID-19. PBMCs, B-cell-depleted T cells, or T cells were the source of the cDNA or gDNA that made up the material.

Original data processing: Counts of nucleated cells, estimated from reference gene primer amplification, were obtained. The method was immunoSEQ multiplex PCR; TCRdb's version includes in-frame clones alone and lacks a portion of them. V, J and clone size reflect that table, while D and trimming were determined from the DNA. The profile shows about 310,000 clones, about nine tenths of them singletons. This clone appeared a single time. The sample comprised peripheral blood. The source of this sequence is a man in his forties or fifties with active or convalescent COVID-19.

The DNA of the CDR3 is TGTGCCAGCAGGCGGGGGGGTTGGGGGCAAGGTGGCTACACCTTC. Encoded protein: CASRRGGWGQGGYTF. This sequence joins TRBV6-5 and TRBJ1-2, with a tentative D call TRBD1 (6 bases). This CDR3 spans 15 amino acids. The germline V gene encodes CDR1 MNHEY and CDR2 SVGAGI. The V gene lost 6 bases and the J gene lost 7 bases, with 21 bases spanning the gap.